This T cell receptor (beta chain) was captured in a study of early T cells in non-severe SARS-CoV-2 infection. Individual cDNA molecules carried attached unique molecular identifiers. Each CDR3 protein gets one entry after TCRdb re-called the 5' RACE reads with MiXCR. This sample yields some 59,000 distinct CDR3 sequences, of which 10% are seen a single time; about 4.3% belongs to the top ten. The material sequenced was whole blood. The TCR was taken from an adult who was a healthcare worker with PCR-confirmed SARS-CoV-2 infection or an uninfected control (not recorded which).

CDR3: CASNPRLAGNYEQYF. In DNA form, the CDR3 reads TGTGCCAGCAACCCCAGACTAGCGGGCAACTACGAGCAGTACTTC. The gene calls are TRBV6-6 and TRBJ2-7; 10 nucleotides match TRBD2. Germline CDR1 MNHNY, CDR2 SVGAGI (reference sequence). V dropped 7 bases and J dropped 3; count of bases not matched to a gene: 9. The CDR3 length is 15 residues.